This T cell receptor (beta chain) comes out of a study of blood T cells in healthy people across ages. Findings of the study overall: Investigators viewed diversity estimates from one million T cells as underestimates, the study reported. A roughly linear fall in TCR beta diversity per million T cells was seen with increasing age.

The V end was cut by 4 bases, the J end by 10 bases, with 17 bases between. CDR3 length: 14 residues. It was with a sample-barcoded 5' primer and a J-beta primer mix that a second PCR of about 7 to 12 cycles was run. TCRdb used MiXCR to reprocess the 5' RACE reads, holding one entry per CDR3 protein. The sample consists of 450,000 to 700,000 distinct CDR3 sequences, 27% of them appearing once. As for this clonotype: Antigen: not known.

The chain carries TRBV12-3 or TRBV12-4 and TRBJ2-1; perhaps D is TRBD1 or TRBD2 (5 bases each). The source is a woman aged 70-85 years in good health. The sequencing input was blood. The CDR3 sequence: CASSYGDRTWEQFF. For the CDR3, the DNA is TGTGCCAGCAGTTACGGGGACCGCACGTGGGAGCAGTTCTTC.